This TCR beta chain appears in the sequencing data of a study of blood T cell repertoires in COVID-19. Across the study: Nucleic acid was either cDNA or gDNA, and it came from T cells, B-cell-depleted T cells, or PBMCs.

CDR3 length equals 14 residues. Germline lookup yields CDR1 SGHTA and CDR2 FQGNSA. V lost 5 bases to trimming and J lost 8 bases; unmatched junction nucleotides: 8. Original handling: Reference gene primer amplification gave nucleated cell count estimates. Profiling relied on immunoSEQ multiplex PCR, and the TCRdb table lists in-frame clones only, not all of them. V and J calls and clone size come straight from that table; D and trimming were deduced from the DNA. This table has 35,000 to 40,000 clones, approximately 86% appearing once. Sequenced input: peripheral blood. This sequence joins TRBV7-2 and TRBJ1-4, with 7 bases matching TRBD1. The receptor comes from a man between 65 and 79 years old with acute or convalescent COVID-19. CDR3 amino acids: CASSQDRVQEKLFF. DNA for the CDR3: TGTGCCAGCAGCCAAGACAGGGTTCAGGAAAAACTGTTTTTT.